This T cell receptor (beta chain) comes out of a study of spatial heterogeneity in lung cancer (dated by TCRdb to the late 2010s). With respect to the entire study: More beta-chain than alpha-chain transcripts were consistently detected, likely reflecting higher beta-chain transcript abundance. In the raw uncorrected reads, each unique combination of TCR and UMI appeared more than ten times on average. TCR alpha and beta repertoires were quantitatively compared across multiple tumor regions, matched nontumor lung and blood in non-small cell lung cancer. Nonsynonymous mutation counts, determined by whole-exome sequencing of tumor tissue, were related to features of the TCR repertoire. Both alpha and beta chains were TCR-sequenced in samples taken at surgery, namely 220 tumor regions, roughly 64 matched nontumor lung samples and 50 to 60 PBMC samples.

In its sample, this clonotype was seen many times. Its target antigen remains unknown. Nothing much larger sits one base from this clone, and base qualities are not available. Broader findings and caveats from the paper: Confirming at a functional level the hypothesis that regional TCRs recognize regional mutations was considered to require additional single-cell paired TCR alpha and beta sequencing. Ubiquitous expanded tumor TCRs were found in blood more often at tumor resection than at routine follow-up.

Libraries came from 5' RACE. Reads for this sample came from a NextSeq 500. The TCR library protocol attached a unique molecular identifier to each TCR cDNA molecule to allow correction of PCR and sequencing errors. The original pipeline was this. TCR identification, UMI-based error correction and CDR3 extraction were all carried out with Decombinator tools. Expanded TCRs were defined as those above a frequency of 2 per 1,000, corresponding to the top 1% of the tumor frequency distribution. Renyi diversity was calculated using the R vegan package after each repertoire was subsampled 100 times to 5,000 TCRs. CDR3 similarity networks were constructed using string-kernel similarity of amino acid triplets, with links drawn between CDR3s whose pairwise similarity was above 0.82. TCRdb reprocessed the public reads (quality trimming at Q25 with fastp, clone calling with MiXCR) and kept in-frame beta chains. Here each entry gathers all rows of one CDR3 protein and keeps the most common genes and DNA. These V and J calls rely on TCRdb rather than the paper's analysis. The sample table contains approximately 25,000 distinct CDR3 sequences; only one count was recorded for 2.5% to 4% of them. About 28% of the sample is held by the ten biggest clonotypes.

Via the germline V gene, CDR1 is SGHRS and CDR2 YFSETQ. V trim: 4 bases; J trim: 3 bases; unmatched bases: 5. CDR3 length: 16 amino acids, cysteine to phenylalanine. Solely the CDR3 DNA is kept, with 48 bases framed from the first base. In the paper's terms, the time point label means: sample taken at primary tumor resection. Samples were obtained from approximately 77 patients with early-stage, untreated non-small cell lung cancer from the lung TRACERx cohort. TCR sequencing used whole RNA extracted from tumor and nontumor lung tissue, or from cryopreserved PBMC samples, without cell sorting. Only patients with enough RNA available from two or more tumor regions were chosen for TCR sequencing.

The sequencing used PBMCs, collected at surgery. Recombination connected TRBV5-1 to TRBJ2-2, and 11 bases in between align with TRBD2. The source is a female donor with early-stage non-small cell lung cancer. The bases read TGCGCCAGCAGCACACTAGCGGGAGAGGACACCGGGGAGCTGTTTTTT. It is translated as CASSTLAGEDTGELFF.